These 23 T cell receptor beta chains were all obtained from the same sample, sequenced in a study of T cells in Graves' hyperthyroidism and ophthalmopathy. Researchers took RNA transcripts and amplified the TCR beta CDR3 regions from them. First-round RT-PCR with HTBI primers amplified the TCR CDR3 region. TCRdb re-analysed the multiplex PCR reads in MiXCR, keeping a single row per CDR3 protein. The sample contains a few hundred thousand distinct CDR3 sequences, approximately 15% of which appear only once. The sequenced sample was blood. All receptors come from a woman aged 30 to 39 with Graves' hyperthyroidism.

This clonotype showed up just a few times. This rearrangement joins TRBV5-1 to TRBJ2-7, with 10 bases identical to TRBD1. The V gene end was trimmed by 4 bases and the J gene end by 7 bases; junction bases not matched to a gene: 11. Germline CDR1 is SGHRS and CDR2 is YFSETQ. This CDR3 region has 15 residues. CDR3 region: CASSLSDRGQGEQYF. CDR3 DNA sequence: TGCGCCAGCAGCCTCTCCGACAGGGGGCAGGGAGAGCAGTACTTC.

This clonotype has only one observation. This may come from a read error, since a much larger clone is one base off. Lacking the conserved final phenylalanine or tryptophan, this CDR3 likely reflects a read error. DNA for the CDR3: TGTGCCAGCAGTCCTCACGTATTCCAAGAGACCCAGTACTCC. This translates into CASSPHVFQETQYS. The chain combines TRBV28 with TRBJ2-5; no firm D call. This CDR3 has 14 residues. Germline loops: CDR1 MDHEN, CDR2 SYDVKM. The V and J ends lost 5 bases and 1 base respectively, with 11 bases between them.

V and J are TRBV5-4 and TRBJ2-2, with D perhaps given as TRBD1 or TRBD2 (6 bases each). The CDR3 is 16 amino acids. V gave up 0 bases and J gave up 4 bases, with 13 bases separating them. Germline V CDR1 and CDR2: SGHNT, YYREEE (reference sequence). CDR3 residues: CASSLGSRGRTGELFF. The CDR3 DNA reads as TGTGCCAGCAGCTTGGGGAGTCGGGGGCGCACCGGGGAGCTGTTTTTT.

This clonotype was observed many times. This chain's CDR3 is CASRGTLYGYTF. CDR3 in DNA: TGTGCCAGCAGGGGGACTCTCTATGGCTACACCTTC. The chain is built from TRBV2 and TRBJ1-2, with D tentatively TRBD1 (5 bases). The CDR3 loop spans 12 amino acids. V was pared by 6 bases and J by 4 bases, with 9 bases between. Germline values: CDR1 SNHLY, CDR2 FYNNEI. The complete variable domain, with remaining parts taken from reference TRBV2 and TRBJ1-2, reads EPEVTQTPSHQVTQMGQEVILRCVPISNHLYFYWYRQILGQKVEFLVSFYNNEISEKSEIFDDQFSVERPDGSNFTLKIRSTKLEDSAMYFCASRGTLYGYTFGSGTRLTVV.

This clonotype came up a few times. V is TRBV19 and J is TRBJ1-5, with TRBD1 matching over 10 bases. V lost 5 bases, J lost 0 bases, and 1 base stayed unmatched. Germline V gene data show CDR1 as LNHDA and CDR2 as SQIVND (reference sequence). This CDR3 has 15 residues. Written as DNA, the CDR3 is TGTGCCAGTAGTGGGGACAGGGGTAGCAATCAGCCCCAGCATTTT. It is translated as CASSGDRGSNQPQHF.

This clonotype was seen at least ten times. This chain uses TRBV7-9 with TRBJ2-3, with 7 bases lining up with TRBD1. This CDR3 is 16 amino acids long. Looked up from germline, CDR1 is SEHNR and CDR2 is FQNEAQ (reference sequence). Trimming cost V 5 bases and J 5 bases; bases outside gene matches: 13. CDR3 protein: CASSLGQAGRKDTQYF. For the CDR3, the DNA is TGTGCCAGCAGCCTTGGACAGGCCGGGCGAAAAGATACGCAGTATTTT.

This clonotype was counted at least ten times. The CDR3 nucleotides read TGTGCCATCAGTGAAGGGACTAGCGGGACCGGGGAGCTGTTTTTT. This codes for CAISEGTSGTGELFF. The genes are TRBV10-3 and TRBJ2-2; 12 bases match TRBD2. Germline CDR1 reads ENHRY; CDR2 reads SYGVKD. Trimming took 3 bases from V and 5 from J; bases not matched to a gene: 1. The CDR3 length is 15 residues.

At least ten counts were recorded for this clonotype. V gene TRBV7-9 combines with J gene TRBJ1-5; D unresolved. The germline gives CDR1 SEHNR, CDR2 FQNEAQ (reference sequence). The germline V and J ends were trimmed by 4 bases and 2 bases, with 15 bases remaining between them. The CDR3 is 16 amino acids. The CDR3 sequence is CASSSSVGMGNQPQHF. CDR3 nucleotides: TGTGCCAGCAGCTCCTCGGTAGGGATGGGCAATCAGCCCCAGCATTTT. Based on the CDR3 plus reference TRBV7-9 and TRBJ1-5, the full variable domain is DTGVSQNPRHKITKRGQNVTFRCDPISEHNRLYWYRQTLGQGPEFLTYFQNEAQLEKSRLLSDRFSAERPKGSFSTLEIQRTEQGDSAMYLCASSSSVGMGNQPQHFGDGTRLSIL.

In its sample, this clonotype was seen many times. The chain joins TRBV6-1 to TRBJ1-5; D is undetermined. Germline-derived CDR1 and CDR2 are MNHNS and SASEGT. The CDR3 consists of 14 residues. Between the trimmed V and J ends, which lost 6 bases and 0 bases, there was a span of 9 bases. CDR3 sequence (DNA): TGTGCCAGCAGGACGGACCCTAGCAATCAGCCCCAGCATTTT. Protein sequence: CASRTDPSNQPQHF.

This clonotype has only a few counts. The rearrangement joins TRBV3-1 to TRBJ2-7, with a weak D call TRBD2 (6 bases). Germline-derived CDR1 and CDR2 are LGHDT and YNNKEL (reference sequence). The CDR3 consists of 13 residues. V was shortened by 0 bases and J by 9 bases, with 12 bases between the two germline ends. The CDR3 coding sequence is TGTGCCAGCAGCCAAGACTTGAGGGGAGGGCAGTACTTC. Translating gives CASSQDLRGGQYF.

The table lists this clonotype with a few counts. The chain links TRBV9 to TRBJ2-1, with D tentatively TRBD2 (5 bases). Germline V CDR1 and CDR2: SGDLS, YYNGEE. V was shortened by 4 bases and J by 4 bases, with 21 bases between the two germline ends. The length of the CDR3 is 17 residues. The DNA of the CDR3 is TGTGCCAGCAGCACTGCCCCAACAAGCGGCCATTACAATGAGCAGTTCTTC. It specifies CASSTAPTSGHYNEQFF.

This clonotype occurred many times. V and J are TRBV20-1 and TRBJ2-7; 7 bases are shared with TRBD1. Germline CDR1 reads DFQATT; CDR2 reads SNEGSKA (reference sequence). The CDR3 totals 12 residues. V trimming: 6 bases; J trimming: 2 bases; junction bases outside the gene matches: 4. The CDR3 spells CSATTGTYEQYF. The CDR3 DNA sequence: TGCAGTGCCACGACAGGGACCTACGAGCAGTACTTC.

This clonotype was seen repeatedly, ten times or more. The J gene is TRBJ2-7, the V gene TRBV28, with D unclear. This CDR3 contains 12 residues. V gave up 5 bases and J gave up 0 bases, with 5 bases separating them. The germline V gene encodes CDR1 MDHEN and CDR2 SYDVKM. The CDR3 loop reads CASSRTSYEQYF. The CDR3 DNA follows: TGTGCCAGCAGTCGCACCTCCTACGAGCAGTACTTC.

The chain recombines TRBV4-1 with TRBJ1-2; D is perhaps TRBD1 (5 bases). Trimming cost V 2 bases and J 8 bases, with 18 bases left between them. CDR3 length equals 15 residues. Germline CDR1 MGHRA, CDR2 YSYEKL. CDR3 nucleotide sequence: TGCGCCAGCAGCCAACCATCAGGGTGGGTTGGAGGCTACACCTTC. This gives the protein CASSQPSGWVGGYTF.

In this sample, this clonotype turned up once. V gene TRBV13 combines with J gene TRBJ2-3; possibly TRBD2 for D (5 bases). Trimming took 5 bases from V and 4 from J, leaving 13 bases between them. Germline lookup yields CDR1 PRHDT and CDR2 FYEKMQ (reference sequence). The CDR3 extends over 14 amino acids. The CDR3 DNA follows: TGTGCCAGCAGCCTATATACGGGGTCAGATACGCAGTATTTT. Translated: CASSLYTGSDTQYF. The whole variable domain, filled in from reference TRBV13 and TRBJ2-3, reads AAGVIQSPRHLIKEKRETATLKCYPIPRHDTVYWYQQGPGQDPQFLISFYEKMQSDKGSIPDRFSAQQFSDYHSELNMSSLELGDSALYFCASSLYTGSDTQYFGPGTRLTVL.

This clonotype was counted a few times. The chain links TRBV10-1 to TRBJ2-1, with 9 nucleotides matching TRBD2. The CDR3 length is 15 residues. CDR1 is WNHNN and CDR2 is SYGVQD in the germline V gene (reference sequence). V trimming: 3 bases; J trimming: 5 bases; junction bases outside the gene matches: 5. The CDR3 sequence: CASSDAGGPNNEQFF. For the CDR3, the DNA is TGCGCCAGCAGTGACGCGGGAGGGCCAAACAATGAGCAGTTCTTC.

CDR3 residues: CASSSLTGELFF. As DNA, the CDR3 is TGTGCCAGCAGTTCCCTCACCGGGGAGCTGTTTTTT. The genes are TRBV27 and TRBJ2-2; no clear D gene. The CDR3 loop spans 12 amino acids. Germline V gives CDR1 MNHEY, CDR2 SMNVEV (reference sequence). The V gene lost 4 bases and the J gene lost 4 bases, with 4 bases spanning the gap.

The genes are TRBV9 and TRBJ2-1; either TRBD1 or TRBD2 may supply D (5 bases each). Trimming pared 3 bases from V and 4 bases from J, leaving 11 bases between. The CDR3 has 14 amino acids. Germline values: CDR1 SGDLS, CDR2 YYNGEE. The CDR3 spells CASSDGTLYNEQFF. In DNA, the CDR3 is TGTGCCAGCAGCGATGGGACCCTATACAATGAGCAGTTCTTC.

The V and J genes are TRBV3-1 and TRBJ1-3; 10 bases line up with TRBD1. Germline V lookup: CDR1 LGHDT, CDR2 YNNKEL (reference sequence). The CDR3 spans 16 residues. Trimming cost V 4 bases and J 8 bases; bases outside gene matches: 11. This CDR3 is CASSPTSGTGEHTIYF. The CDR3 coding sequence is TGTGCCAGCAGCCCCACGTCCGGGACAGGGGAACACACCATATATTTT.

This clonotype was seen a handful of times. The chain carries TRBV30 and TRBJ2-1; 7 bases agree with TRBD1. Germline CDR1 reads GTSNPN; CDR2 reads SVGIG (reference sequence). With V trimmed by 8 bases and J by 1 base, 11 bases remained unmatched. The CDR3 totals 15 residues. The CDR3 loop is CAGKLTGHSYNEQFF. CDR3 bases: TGTGCCGGGAAATTGACAGGGCATTCCTACAATGAGCAGTTCTTC.

The chain uses TRBV29-1 and TRBJ2-6, with D possibly TRBD2 on 6 matching bases. Trimming removed 0 bases at V and 0 bases at J, with 18 bases between. CDR3 length: 19 amino acids. Germline CDR1 and CDR2: SQVTM and ANQGSEA. As DNA, the CDR3 is TGCAGCGTTGAAGATGCCCGGGTGGAGGGCGGCTCTGGGGCCAACGTCCTGACTTTC. It is translated as CSVEDARVEGGSGANVLTF.

The sample holds a few counts of this clonotype. This chain uses TRBV19 with TRBJ2-5, with D maybe TRBD1 (6 bases). The CDR3 spans 13 residues. V shed 10 bases and J shed 1 base, with 13 bases lying between them. CDR1 and CDR2 (germline): LNHDA, SQIVND (reference sequence). The CDR3 nucleotides read TGTGCCACTAAAGGGACACGCCAAGAGACCCAGTACTTC. It encodes CATKGTRQETQYF.

The table lists this clonotype with many counts. The chain couples TRBV15 to TRBJ2-1; perhaps TRBD1 as D (6 bases). The CDR3 length is 17 residues. CDR1 is LNHNV and CDR2 is YYDKDF in the germline V gene (reference sequence). V shed 2 bases and J shed 6 bases, with 20 bases lying between them. CDR3 residues: CATSRSPGHHRINEQFF. CDR3 coding DNA: TGTGCCACCAGCAGATCCCCGGGACACCACCGAATCAATGAGCAGTTCTTC. The full variable domain, rest sourced from reference TRBV15 and TRBJ2-1, is DAMVIQNPRYQVTQFGKPVTLSCSQTLNHNVMYWYQQKSSQAPKLLFHYYDKDFNNEADTPDNFQSRRPNTSFCFLDIRSPGLGDTAMYLCATSRSPGHHRINEQFFGPGTRLTVL.